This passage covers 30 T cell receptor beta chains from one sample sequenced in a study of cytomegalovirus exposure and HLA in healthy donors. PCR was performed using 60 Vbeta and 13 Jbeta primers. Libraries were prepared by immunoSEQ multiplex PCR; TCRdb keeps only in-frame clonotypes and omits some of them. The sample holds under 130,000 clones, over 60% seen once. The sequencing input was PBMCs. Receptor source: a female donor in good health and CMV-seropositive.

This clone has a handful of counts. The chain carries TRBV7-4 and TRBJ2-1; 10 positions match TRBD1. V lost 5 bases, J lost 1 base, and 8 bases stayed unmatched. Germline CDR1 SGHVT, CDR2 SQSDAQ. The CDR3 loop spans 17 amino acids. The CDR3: CASSPWDRGRSYNEQFF. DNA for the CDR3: TGTGCCAGCAGCCCGTGGGACAGGGGTCGATCCTACAATGAGCAGTTCTTC.

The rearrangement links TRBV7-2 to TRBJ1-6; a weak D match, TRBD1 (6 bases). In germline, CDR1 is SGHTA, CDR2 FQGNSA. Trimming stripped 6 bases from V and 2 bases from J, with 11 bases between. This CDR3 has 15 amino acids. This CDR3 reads CASRAGATYNSPLHF. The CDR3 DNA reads TGTGCCAGCAGGGCAGGGGCAACCTATAATTCACCCCTCCACTTT.

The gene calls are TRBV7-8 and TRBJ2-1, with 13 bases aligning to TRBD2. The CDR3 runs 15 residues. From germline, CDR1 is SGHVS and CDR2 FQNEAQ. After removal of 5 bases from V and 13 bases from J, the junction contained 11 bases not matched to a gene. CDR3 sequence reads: CASSPERTSGRKQFF. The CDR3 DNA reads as TGTGCCAGCAGCCCCGAGAGGACTAGCGGGAGAAAACAGTTCTTC.

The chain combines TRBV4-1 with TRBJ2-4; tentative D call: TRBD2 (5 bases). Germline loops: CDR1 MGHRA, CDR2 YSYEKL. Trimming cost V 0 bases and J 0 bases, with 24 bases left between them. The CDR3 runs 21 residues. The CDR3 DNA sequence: TGCGCCAGCAGCCAAGATTTTCGGGGTCCCCTCTCGATACTAGCCAAAAACATTCAGTACTTC. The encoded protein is CASSQDFRGPLSILAKNIQYF.

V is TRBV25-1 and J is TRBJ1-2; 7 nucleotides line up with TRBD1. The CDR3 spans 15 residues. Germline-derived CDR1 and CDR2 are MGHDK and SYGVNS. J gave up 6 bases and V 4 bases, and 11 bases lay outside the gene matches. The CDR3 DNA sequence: TGTGCCAGCAGTGCTCCGGGACAGAGACTTGATGGCTACACCTTC. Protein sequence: CASSAPGQRLDGYTF.

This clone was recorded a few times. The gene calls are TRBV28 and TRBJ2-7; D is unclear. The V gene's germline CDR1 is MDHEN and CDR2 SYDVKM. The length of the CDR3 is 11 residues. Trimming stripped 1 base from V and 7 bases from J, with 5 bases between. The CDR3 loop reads CASSLSREQYF. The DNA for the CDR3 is TGTGCCAGCAGTTTATCACGGGAGCAGTACTTC.

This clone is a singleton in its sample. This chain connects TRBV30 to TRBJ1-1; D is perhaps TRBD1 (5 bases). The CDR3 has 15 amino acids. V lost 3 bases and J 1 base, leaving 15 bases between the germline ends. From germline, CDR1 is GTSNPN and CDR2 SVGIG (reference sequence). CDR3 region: CAWSLYGRENTEAFF. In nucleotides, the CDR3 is TGTGCCTGGAGCCTGTACGGCAGGGAGAACACTGAAGCTTTCTTT.

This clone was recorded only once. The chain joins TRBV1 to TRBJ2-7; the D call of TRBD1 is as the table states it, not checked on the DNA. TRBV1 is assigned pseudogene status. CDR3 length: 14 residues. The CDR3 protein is CTSSQESGRQGEYF. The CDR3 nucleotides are TGCACCAGCAGCCAAGAAAGCGGCCGCCAGGGGGAGTACTTC.

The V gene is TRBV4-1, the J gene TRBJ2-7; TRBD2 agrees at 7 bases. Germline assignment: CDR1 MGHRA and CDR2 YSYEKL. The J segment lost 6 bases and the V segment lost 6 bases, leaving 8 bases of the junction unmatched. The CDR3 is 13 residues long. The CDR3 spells CASSPAGGGEQYF. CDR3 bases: TGCGCCAGCAGTCCCGCGGGCGGGGGCGAGCAGTACTTC.

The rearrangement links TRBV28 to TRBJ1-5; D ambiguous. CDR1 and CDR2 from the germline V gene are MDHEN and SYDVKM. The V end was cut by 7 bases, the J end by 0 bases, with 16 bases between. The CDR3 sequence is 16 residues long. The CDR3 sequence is CASNPWQDNSNQPQHF. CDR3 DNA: TGTGCCAGCAACCCTTGGCAGGATAATAGCAATCAGCCCCAGCATTTT.

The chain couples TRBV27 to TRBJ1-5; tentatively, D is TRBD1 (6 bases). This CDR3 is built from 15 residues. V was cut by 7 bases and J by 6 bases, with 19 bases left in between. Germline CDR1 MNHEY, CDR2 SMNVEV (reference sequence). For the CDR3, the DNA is TGTGCCAGCACCCCCGGGGGGGCGGCAGGTCAGCCCCAGCATTTT. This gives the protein CASTPGGAAGQPQHF.

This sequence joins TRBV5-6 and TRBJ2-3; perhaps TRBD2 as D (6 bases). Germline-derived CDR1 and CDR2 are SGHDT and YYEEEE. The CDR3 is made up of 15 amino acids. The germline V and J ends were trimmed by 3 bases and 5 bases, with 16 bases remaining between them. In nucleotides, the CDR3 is TGTGCCAGCAGCTCCCCTCCGGGAGAGATAGATACGCAGTATTTT. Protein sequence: CASSSPPGEIDTQYF.

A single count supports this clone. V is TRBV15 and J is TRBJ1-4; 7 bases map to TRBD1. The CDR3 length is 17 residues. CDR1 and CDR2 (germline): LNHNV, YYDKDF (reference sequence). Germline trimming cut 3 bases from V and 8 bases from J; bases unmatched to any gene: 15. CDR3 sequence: CATSSDRDSQAREKLFF. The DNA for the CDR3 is TGTGCCACCAGCAGCGACCGGGACAGCCAGGCGAGGGAAAAACTGTTTTTT.

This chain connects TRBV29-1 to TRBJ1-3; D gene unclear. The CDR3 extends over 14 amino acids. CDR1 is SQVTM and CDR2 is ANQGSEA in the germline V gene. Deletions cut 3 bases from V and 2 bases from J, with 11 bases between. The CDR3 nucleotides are TGCAGCGTTGAGGAATGGGGAGCTGGAAACACCATATATTTT. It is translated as CSVEEWGAGNTIYF.

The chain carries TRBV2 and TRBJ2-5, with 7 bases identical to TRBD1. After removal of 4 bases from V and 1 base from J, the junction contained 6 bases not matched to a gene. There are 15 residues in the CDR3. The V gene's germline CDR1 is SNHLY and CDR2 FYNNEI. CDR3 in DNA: TGTGCCAGCAGTGGCCGGACAGGTTTCCAAGAGACCCAGTACTTC. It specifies CASSGRTGFQETQYF.

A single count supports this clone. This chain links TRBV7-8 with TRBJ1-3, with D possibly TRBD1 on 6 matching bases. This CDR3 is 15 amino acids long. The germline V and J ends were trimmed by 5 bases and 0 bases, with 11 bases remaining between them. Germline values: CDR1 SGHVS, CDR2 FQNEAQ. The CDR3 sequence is CASSTDRSSGNTIYF. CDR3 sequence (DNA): TGTGCCAGCAGCACTGACAGGAGCTCTGGAAACACCATATATTTT.

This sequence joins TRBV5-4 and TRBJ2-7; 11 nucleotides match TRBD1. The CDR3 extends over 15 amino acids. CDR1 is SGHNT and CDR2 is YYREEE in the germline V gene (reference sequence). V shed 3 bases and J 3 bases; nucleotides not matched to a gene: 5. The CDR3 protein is CASSWGTGGSYEQYF. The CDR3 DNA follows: TGTGCCAGCAGCTGGGGGACAGGGGGTAGCTACGAGCAGTACTTC. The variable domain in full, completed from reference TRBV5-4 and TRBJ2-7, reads ETGVTQSPTHLIKTRGQQVTLRCSSQSGHNTVSWYQQALGQGPQFIFQYYREEENGRGNFPPRFSGLQFPNYSSELNVNALELDDSALYLCASSWGTGGSYEQYFGPGTRLTVT.

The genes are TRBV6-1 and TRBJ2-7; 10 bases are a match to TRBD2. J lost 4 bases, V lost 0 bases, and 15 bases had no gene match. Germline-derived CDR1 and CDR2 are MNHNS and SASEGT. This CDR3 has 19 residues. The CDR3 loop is CASSEALQWLAGEVYEQYF. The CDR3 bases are TGTGCCAGCAGTGAAGCGCTTCAGTGGCTAGCGGGAGAGGTTTACGAGCAGTACTTC.

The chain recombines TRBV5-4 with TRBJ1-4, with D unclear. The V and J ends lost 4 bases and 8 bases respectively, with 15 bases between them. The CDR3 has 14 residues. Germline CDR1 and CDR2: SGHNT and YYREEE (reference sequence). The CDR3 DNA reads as TGTGCCAGCAGCACGCTTGAGGGAGGCGAAAAACTGTTTTTT. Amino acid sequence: CASSTLEGGEKLFF.

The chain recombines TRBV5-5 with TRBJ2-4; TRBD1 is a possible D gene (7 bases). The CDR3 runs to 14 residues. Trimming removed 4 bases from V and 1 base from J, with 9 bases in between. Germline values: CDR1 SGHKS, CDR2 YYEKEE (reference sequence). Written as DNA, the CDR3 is TGTGCCAGCAGCGCAGGGGGGGCCAAAAACATTCAGTACTTC. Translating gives CASSAGGAKNIQYF.

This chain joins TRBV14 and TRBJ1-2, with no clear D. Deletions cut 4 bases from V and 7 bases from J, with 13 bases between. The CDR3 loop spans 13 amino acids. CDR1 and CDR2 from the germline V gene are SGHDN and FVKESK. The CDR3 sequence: CASSRTAFGGYTF. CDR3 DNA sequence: TGTGCCAGCAGCCGAACAGCCTTTGGTGGCTACACCTTC.

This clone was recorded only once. In nucleotides, the CDR3 is TGTGCCATCAGAAAAGCGGGTGGCGAGCAGTACTTC. Translating it yields CAIRKAGGEQYF. V and J are TRBV10-3 and TRBJ2-7; weak D call: TRBD2 (6 bases). The V gene lost 6 bases and the J gene lost 6 bases, with 12 bases spanning the gap. The V gene's germline CDR1 is ENHRY and CDR2 SYGVKD. The CDR3 consists of 12 residues.

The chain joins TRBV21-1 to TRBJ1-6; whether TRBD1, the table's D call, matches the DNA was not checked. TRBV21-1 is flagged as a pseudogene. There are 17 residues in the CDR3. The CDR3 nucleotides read TGTGCCAGCAGCATCCCCCCCGCAGGGGGCGTCAATTCACCCCTCCACTTT. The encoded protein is CASSIPPAGGVNSPLHF.

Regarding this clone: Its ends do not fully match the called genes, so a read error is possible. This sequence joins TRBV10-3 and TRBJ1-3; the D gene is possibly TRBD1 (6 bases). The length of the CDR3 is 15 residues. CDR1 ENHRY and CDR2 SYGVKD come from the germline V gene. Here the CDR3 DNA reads TGTGCCATCAGTGATGGGGGCCTCTCTGGAGACACCATATATTTT. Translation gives CAISDGGLSGDTIYF.

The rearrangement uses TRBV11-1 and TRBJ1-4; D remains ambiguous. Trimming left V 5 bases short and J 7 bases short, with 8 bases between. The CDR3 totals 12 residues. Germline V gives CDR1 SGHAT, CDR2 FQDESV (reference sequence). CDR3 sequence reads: CASSREGEKLFF. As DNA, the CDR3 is TGTGCCAGCAGCCGGGAGGGTGAAAAACTGTTTTTT. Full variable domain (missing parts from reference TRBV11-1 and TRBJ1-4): EAEVAQSPRYKITEKSQAVAFWCDPISGHATLYWYRQILGQGPELLVQFQDESVVDDSQLPKDRFSAERLKGVDSTLKIQPAELGDSAMYLCASSREGEKLFFGSGTQLSVL.

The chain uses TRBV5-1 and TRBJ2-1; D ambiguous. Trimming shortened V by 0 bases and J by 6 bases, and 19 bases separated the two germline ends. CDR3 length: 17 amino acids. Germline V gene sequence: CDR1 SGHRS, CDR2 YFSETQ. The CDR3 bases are TGCGCCAGCAGCTTGGGTCTCGGTAGCTCAACCGTCAATGAGCAGTTCTTC. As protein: CASSLGLGSSTVNEQFF.

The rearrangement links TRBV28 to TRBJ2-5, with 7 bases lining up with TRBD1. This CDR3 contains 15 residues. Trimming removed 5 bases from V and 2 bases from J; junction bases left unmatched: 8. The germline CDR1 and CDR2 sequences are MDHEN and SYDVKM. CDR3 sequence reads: CASSTRQGFQETQYF. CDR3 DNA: TGTGCCAGCAGTACAAGACAGGGATTTCAAGAGACCCAGTACTTC.

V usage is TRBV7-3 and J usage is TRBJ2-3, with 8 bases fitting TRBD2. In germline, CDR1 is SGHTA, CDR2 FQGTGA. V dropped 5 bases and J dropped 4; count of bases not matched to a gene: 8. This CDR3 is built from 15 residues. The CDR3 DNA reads TGTGCCAGCAGCCCCCTCGGGACTAGTGCAGATACGCAGTATTTT. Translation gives CASSPLGTSADTQYF.

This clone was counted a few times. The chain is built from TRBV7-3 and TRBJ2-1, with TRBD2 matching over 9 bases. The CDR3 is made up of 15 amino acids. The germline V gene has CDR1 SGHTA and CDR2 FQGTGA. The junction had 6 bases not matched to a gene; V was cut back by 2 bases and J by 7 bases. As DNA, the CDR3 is TGTGCCAGCAGCTTAGGGGCGGGAGGGGCAAATGAGCAGTTCTTC. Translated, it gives CASSLGAGGANEQFF.

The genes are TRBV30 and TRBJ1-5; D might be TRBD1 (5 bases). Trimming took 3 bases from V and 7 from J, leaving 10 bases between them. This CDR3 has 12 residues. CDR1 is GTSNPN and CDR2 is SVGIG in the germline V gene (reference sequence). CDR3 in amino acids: CAWSLQAQPQHF. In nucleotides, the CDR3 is TGTGCCTGGAGCCTACAGGCCCAGCCCCAGCATTTT.